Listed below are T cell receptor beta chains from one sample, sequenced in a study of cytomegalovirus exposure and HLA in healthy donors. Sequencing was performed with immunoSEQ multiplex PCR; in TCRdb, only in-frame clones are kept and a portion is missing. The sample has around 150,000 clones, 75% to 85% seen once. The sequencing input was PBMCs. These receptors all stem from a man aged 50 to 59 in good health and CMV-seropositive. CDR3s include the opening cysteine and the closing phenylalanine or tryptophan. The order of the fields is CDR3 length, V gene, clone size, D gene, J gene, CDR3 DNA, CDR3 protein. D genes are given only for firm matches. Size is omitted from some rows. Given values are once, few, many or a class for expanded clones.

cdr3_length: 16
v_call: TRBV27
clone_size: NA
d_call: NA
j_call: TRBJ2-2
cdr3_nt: TGTGCCAGCAGCCCAGAGGGACTGTTGAACACCGGGGAGCTGTTTTTT
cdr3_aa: CASSPEGLLNTGELFF

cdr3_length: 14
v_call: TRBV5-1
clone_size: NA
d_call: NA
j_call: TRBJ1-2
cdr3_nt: TGCGCCAGCAGCTATACAGATTTGGAGGATGGCTACACCTTC
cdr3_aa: CASSYTDLEDGYTF

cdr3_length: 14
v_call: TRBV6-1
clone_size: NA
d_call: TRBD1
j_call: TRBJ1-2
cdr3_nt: TGTGCCAGCAGTGGAGCGGGACAGGGCCCCGGCTACACCTTC
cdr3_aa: CASSGAGQGPGYTF

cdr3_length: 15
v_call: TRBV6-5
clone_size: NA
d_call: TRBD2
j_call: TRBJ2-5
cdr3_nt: TGTGCCAGCAGTTTGCTAGCGGGAGAACGAGAGACCCAGTACTTC
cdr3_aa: CASSLLAGERETQYF

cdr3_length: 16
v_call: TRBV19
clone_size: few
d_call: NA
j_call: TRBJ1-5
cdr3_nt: TGTGCCAGTAGTATCGGCCAGGGATGGAGCAATCAGCCCCAGCATTTT
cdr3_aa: CASSIGQGWSNQPQHF

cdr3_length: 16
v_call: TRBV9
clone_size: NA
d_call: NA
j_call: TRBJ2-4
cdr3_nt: TGTGCCAGCAGCTCGAGGAGGGAGGGGGGCCCAAACATTCAGTACTTC
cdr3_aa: CASSSRREGGPNIQYF

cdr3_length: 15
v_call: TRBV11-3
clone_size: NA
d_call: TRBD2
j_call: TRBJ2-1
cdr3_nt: TGTGCCAGCAGCCCAAGCGGGGGGGCCTACAATGAGCAGTTCTTC
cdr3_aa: CASSPSGGAYNEQFF

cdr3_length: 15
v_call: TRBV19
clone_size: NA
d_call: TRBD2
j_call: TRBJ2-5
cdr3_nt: TGTGCCAGTAGTATGGGGCTAGCGGACCAAGAGACCCAGTACTTC
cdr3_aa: CASSMGLADQETQYF

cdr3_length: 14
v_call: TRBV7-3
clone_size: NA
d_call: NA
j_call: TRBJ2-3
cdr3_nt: TGTGCCAGCAGCCGGGAAGGGAGCACAGATACGCAGTATTTT
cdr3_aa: CASSREGSTDTQYF

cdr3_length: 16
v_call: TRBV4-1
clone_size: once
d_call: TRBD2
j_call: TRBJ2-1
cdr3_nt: TGCGCCAGCAGCCAAGATAGAACTAGCGGGGCCGGCGAGAGGTTCTTC
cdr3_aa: CASSQDRTSGAGERFF

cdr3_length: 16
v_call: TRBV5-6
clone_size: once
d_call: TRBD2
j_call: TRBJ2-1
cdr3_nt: TGTGCCAGCAGCTCGGACTGGGGGGCGGGAGGGCCCGAGCAGTTCTTC
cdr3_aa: CASSSDWGAGGPEQFF

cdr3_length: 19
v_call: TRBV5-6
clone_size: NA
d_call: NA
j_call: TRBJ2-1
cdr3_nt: TGTGCCAGCAGCTTGTTCCCCCCGGGTCGCGAACCCTTCGACAATGAGCAGTTCTTC
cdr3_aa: CASSLFPPGREPFDNEQFF

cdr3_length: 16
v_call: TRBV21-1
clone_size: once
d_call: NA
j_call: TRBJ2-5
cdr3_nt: TGTGCCAGCAGCTCCTGTTCCGGACAGGAGCAAGAGACCCAGTACTTC
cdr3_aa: CASSSCSGQEQETQYF

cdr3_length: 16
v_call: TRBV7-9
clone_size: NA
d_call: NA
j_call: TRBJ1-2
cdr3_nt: TGTGCCAGCAGCTTAAGAGGAGGTGAAACTAACTATGGCTACACCTTC
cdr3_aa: CASSLRGGETNYGYTF

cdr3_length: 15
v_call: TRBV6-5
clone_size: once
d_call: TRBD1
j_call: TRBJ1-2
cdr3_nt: TGTGCCAGCAGTCCGAAGACAGGGAGGCTTGGCGGCTACACCTTC
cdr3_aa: CASSPKTGRLGGYTF

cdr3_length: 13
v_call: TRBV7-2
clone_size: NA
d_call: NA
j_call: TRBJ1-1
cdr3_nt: TGTGCCAGCAGCTTAATAGTAAACACTGAAGCTTTCTTT
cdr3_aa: CASSLIVNTEAFF

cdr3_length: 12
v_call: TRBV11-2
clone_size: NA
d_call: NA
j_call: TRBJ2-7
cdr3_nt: TGTGCCAGCAGCCTAACCACCGACGAGCAGTACTTC
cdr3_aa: CASSLTTDEQYF

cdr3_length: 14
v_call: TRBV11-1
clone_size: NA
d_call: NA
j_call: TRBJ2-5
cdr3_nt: TGTGCCAGCAGCCTAAGCGTAAACCAAGAGACCCAGTACTTC
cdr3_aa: CASSLSVNQETQYF

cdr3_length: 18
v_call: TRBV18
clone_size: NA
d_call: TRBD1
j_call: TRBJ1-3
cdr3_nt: TGTGCCAGCTCACCCTACAGACAGGGACAGGGCTCTGGAAACACCATATATTTT
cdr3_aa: CASSPYRQGQGSGNTIYF

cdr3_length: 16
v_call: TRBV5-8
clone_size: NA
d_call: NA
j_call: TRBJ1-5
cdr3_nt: TGTGCCAGCAGCTTGGATGTGGGGCGAACGGGTCAGCCCCAGCATTTT
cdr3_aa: CASSLDVGRTGQPQHF

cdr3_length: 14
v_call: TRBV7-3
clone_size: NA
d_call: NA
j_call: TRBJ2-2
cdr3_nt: TGTGCCAGCAGAGTTACAGGGTACGCCGGGGAGCTGTTTTTT
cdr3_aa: CASRVTGYAGELFF

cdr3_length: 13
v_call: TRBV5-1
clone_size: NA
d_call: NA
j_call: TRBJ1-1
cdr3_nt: TGCGCCAGCAGCTTTTCTGACACAACTGAAGCTTTCTTT
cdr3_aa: CASSFSDTTEAFF

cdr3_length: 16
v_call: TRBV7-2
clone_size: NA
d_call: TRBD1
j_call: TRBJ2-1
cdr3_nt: TGTGCCAGCAGCCAATTTACCGGGACAGGGAGTGGTGAGCAGTTCTTC
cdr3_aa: CASSQFTGTGSGEQFF

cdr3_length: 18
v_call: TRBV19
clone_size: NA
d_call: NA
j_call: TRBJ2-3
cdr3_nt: TGTGCCAGTAGTATAGATGTGGACTCAACCCGGGGCACAGATACGCAGTATTTT
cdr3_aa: CASSIDVDSTRGTDTQYF

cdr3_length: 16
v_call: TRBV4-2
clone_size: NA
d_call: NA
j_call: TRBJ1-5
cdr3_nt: TGTGCCAGCAGCCAAGTCTCTCCGGAGGGATATCAGCCCCAGCATTTT
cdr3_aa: CASSQVSPEGYQPQHF

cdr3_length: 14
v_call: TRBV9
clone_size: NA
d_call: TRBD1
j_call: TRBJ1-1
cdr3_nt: TGTGCCAGCAGCGCCAGGGGGCAGAGTACTGAAGCTTTCTTT
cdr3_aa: CASSARGQSTEAFF

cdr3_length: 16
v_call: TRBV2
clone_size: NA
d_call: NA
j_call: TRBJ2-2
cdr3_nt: TGTGCCACCCGGTCGGGAGGAGGGGGACCAGCCGGGGAGCTGTTTTTT
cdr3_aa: CATRSGGGGPAGELFF

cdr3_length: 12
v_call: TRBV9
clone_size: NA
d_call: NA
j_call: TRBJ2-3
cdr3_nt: TGTGCCAGCAGCGTGGCCACAGATACGCAGTATTTT
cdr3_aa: CASSVATDTQYF

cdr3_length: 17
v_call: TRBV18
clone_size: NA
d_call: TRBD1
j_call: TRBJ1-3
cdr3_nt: TGTGCCAGCTCACCACGACAGGGTGTTTCAGCTGGAAACACCATATATTTT
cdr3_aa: CASSPRQGVSAGNTIYF

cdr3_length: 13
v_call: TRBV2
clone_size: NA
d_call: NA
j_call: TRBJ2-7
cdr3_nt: TGTGCCAGCAGCGCGGGGTTGTCCTACGAGCAGTACTTC
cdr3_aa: CASSAGLSYEQYF

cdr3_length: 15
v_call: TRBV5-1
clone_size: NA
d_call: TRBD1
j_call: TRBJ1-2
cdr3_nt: TGCGCCAGCAGCTTGGGACAGGGTGGGAACTATGGCTACACCTTC
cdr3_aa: CASSLGQGGNYGYTF

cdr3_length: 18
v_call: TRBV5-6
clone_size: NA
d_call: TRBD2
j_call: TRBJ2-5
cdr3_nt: TGTGCCAGCAGTTTCGGCGGGGTAGCGGGAGGGTACCAAGAGACCCAGTACTTC
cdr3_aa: CASSFGGVAGGYQETQYF

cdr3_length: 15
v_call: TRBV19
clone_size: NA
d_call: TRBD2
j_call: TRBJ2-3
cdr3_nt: TGTGCCACCACAGAGGGACTAGCGGGGGGGCGCAGGCAGTATTTT
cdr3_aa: CATTEGLAGGRRQYF

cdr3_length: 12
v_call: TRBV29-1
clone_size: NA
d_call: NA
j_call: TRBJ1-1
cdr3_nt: TGCAGCGTTGAAAAGTGGGAGACTGAAGCTTTCTTT
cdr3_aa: CSVEKWETEAFF

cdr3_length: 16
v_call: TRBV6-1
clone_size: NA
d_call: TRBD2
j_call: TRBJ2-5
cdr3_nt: TGTGCCAGCAGTGAACGGAAGCGGGGGGGCGGAGAGACCCAGTACTTC
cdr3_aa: CASSERKRGGGETQYF

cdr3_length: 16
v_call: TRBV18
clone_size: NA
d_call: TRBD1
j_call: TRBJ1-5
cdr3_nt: TGTGCCAGCTCACCATCGGGACAGGGAGGTAATCAGCCCCAGCATTTT
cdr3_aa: CASSPSGQGGNQPQHF

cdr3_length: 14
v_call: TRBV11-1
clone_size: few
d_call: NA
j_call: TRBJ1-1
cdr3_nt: TGTGCCAGCAGCCTCCTGGACAGTGTCACTGAAGCTTTCTTT
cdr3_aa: CASSLLDSVTEAFF

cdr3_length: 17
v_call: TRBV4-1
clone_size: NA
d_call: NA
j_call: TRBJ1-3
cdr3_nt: TGCGCCAGCAGCCAAGGGTCCAGTTTATTCTCTGGAAACACCATATATTTT
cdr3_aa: CASSQGSSLFSGNTIYF

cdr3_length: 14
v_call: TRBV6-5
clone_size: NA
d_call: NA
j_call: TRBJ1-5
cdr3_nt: TGTGCCAGCAGTGACAGCAATAGCAATCAGCCCCAGCATTTT
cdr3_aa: CASSDSNSNQPQHF

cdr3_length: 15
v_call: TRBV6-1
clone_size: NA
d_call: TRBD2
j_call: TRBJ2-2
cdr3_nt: TGTGCCAGCAGGGAGGGACTAGGGGGCACCGGGGAGCTGTTTTTT
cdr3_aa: CASREGLGGTGELFF

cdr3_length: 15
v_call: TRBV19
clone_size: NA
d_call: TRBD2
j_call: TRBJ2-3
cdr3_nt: TGTGCCAGTAGTTCTCTAGCGGCTAGCACAGATACGCAGTATTTT
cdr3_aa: CASSSLAASTDTQYF